This is a list of T cell receptor beta chains from one sample in a study of cytomegalovirus exposure and HLA in healthy donors. Some clones are missing from TCRdb's copy, which holds only in-frame ones; the method was immunoSEQ multiplex PCR. The sample includes approximately 100,000 clones, 90% to 95% of them seen just once. The sample taken for sequencing was PBMCs. The receptor set was obtained from a woman aged 25-40 years in good health and CMV-seropositive. Each CDR3 is given with its conserved first and last residue. A D gene is named only where the DNA matches it firmly. Some rows mark clone size as missing; the rest say once, few, many or name a class of expanded clone.

CDR3 protein | CDR3 DNA | clone size | J gene | V gene | CDR3 length | D gene
CAWSKGRSNQPQHF | TGTGCCTGGAGCAAGGGGCGTAGCAATCAGCCCCAGCATTTT | - | TRBJ1-5 | TRBV30 | 14 | -
CASSQGLLAGAYNEQFF | TGCGCCAGCAGCCAAGGGTTACTAGCGGGAGCGTATAATGAGCAGTTCTTC | - | TRBJ2-1 | TRBV4-3 | 17 | TRBD2
CASSLGLAPYNEQFF | TGTGCCAGCAGCTTAGGGTTAGCGCCGTACAATGAGCAGTTCTTC | - | TRBJ2-1 | TRBV11-2 | 15 | -
CASSSGLAGGEQYF | TGTGCCAGCAGCTCAGGACTAGCGGGAGGCGAGCAGTACTTC | - | TRBJ2-7 | TRBV7-2 | 14 | TRBD2
CASSLTGQGVTGYTF | TGTGCCAGCAGCTTAACGGGACAGGGGGTGACCGGCTACACCTTC | - | TRBJ1-2 | TRBV7-3 | 15 | TRBD1
CASSLSGAYEQYF | TGTGCCAGCAGTTTATCCGGGGCCTACGAGCAGTACTTC | - | TRBJ2-7 | TRBV28 | 13 | -
CSVEGLGGTDTQYF | TGCAGCGTTGAGGGGCTAGGGGGCACAGATACGCAGTATTTT | - | TRBJ2-3 | TRBV29-1 | 14 | -
CASSPQGTGNTIYF | TGTGCCAGCAGTCCACAGGGAACTGGAAACACCATATATTTT | - | TRBJ1-3 | TRBV28 | 14 | -
CASWSAGADGISGANVLTF | TGCGCCAGCTGGAGCGCGGGGGCCGACGGGATCTCTGGGGCCAACGTCCTGACTTTC | - | TRBJ2-6 | TRBV10-2 | 19 | -
CASSISGIPYEQYF | TGTGCCAGTAGTATCAGCGGGATACCCTACGAGCAGTACTTC | - | TRBJ2-7 | TRBV19 | 14 | TRBD2
CACPSGGGSDTQYF | TGTGCCTGTCCGTCAGGAGGGGGCTCAGATACGCAGTATTTT | - | TRBJ2-3 | TRBV30 | 14 | -
CASSLGGGPDTQYF | TGTGCCAGCAGCTTAGGGGGAGGGCCAGATACGCAGTATTTT | once | TRBJ2-3 | TRBV7-3 | 14 | TRBD2
CASSLLRGSHEQYF | TGTGCCAGCAGTTTACTCCGGGGTTCCCACGAGCAGTACTTC | - | TRBJ2-7 | TRBV28 | 14 | -
CASSLETSIDHNEQFF | TGTGCCAGCAGCTTAGAGACTAGCATAGATCACAATGAGCAGTTCTTC | - | TRBJ2-1 | TRBV7-2 | 16 | TRBD2
CASSSELPWAGGYEQYF | TGTGCCAGCAGCTCCGAACTCCCCTGGGCAGGGGGCTACGAGCAGTACTTC | - | TRBJ2-7 | TRBV7-6 | 17 | TRBD1
CASSVGTQGGGTEAFF | TGTGCCAGCAGCGTCGGCACTCAGGGAGGGGGGACTGAAGCTTTCTTT | - | TRBJ1-1 | TRBV9 | 16 | -
CASQGALSGELFF | TGTGCCAGCCAGGGGGCGCTCTCCGGGGAGCTGTTTTTT | - | TRBJ2-2 | TRBV5-4 | 13 | TRBD1
CAWSVIGGKPGELFF | TGTGCCTGGAGTGTCATTGGAGGGAAGCCCGGGGAGCTGTTTTTT | - | TRBJ2-2 | TRBV30 | 15 | -
CATSRDEGFDGYTF | TGTGCCACCAGCAGAGATGAGGGTTTCGATGGCTACACCTTC | - | TRBJ1-2 | TRBV15 | 14 | -
CASSPNTGELFF | TGCGCCAGCAGCCCTAACACCGGGGAGCTGTTTTTT | - | TRBJ2-2 | TRBV4-1 | 12 | -
CASSKDRGEQYF | TGTGCCAGCAGCAAAGACAGGGGGGAGCAGTACTTC | once | TRBJ2-7 | TRBV7-9 | 12 | TRBD1
CAGQRDSYNEQFF | TGTGCCGGACAGCGGGACTCCTACAATGAGCAGTTCTTC | - | TRBJ2-1 | TRBV30 | 13 | -
CAISPGGWDPQHF | TGTGCCATCAGCCCAGGAGGTTGGGATCCCCAGCATTTT | - | TRBJ1-5 | TRBV10-3 | 13 | -
CASSHGPAGGPRDTQYF | TGTGCCAGCAGCCACGGCCCAGCGGGAGGGCCGAGAGATACGCAGTATTTT | - | TRBJ2-3 | TRBV14 | 17 | TRBD2
CASSPLEAGTSTDTQYF | TGTGCCAGCAGCCCTCTAGAAGCGGGTACTAGCACAGATACGCAGTATTTT | - | TRBJ2-3 | TRBV28 | 17 | -
CASSSTGTIKNTIYF | TGTGCCAGCAGTTCCACCGGGACAATTAAAAACACCATATATTTT | - | TRBJ1-3 | TRBV28 | 15 | -
CASSNRLAGEQYF | TGCGCCAGCTCTAACCGACTAGCGGGAGAGCAGTACTTC | - | TRBJ2-7 | TRBV10-2 | 13 | TRBD2
CATSTPGTSGRASYEQYF | TGTGCCACCAGCACACCCGGGACTAGCGGGAGGGCGTCCTACGAGCAGTACTTC | - | TRBJ2-7 | TRBV15 | 18 | TRBD2
CASSLESLAVGYEQYF | TGTGCCAGCAGCTTAGAATCGCTAGCGGTAGGCTACGAGCAGTACTTC | - | TRBJ2-7 | TRBV7-9 | 16 | TRBD2
CASSRGRDSWAGETQYF | TGTGCCAGCAGCCGAGGGCGGGACAGCTGGGCCGGGGAGACCCAGTACTTC | - | TRBJ2-5 | TRBV7-9 | 17 | -
CASSLWKGEETQYF | TGTGCCAGCAGCCTTTGGAAGGGGGAAGAGACCCAGTACTTC | - | TRBJ2-5 | TRBV28 | 14 | -
CASSIRDTGGYTF | TGTGCCAGTAGTATACGGGACACGGGTGGCTACACCTTC | once | TRBJ1-2 | TRBV19 | 13 | -
CASRTGPSYEQYF | TGTGCCAGCAGGACAGGCCCCTCCTACGAGCAGTACTTC | - | TRBJ2-7 | TRBV6-5 | 13 | -
CASSPGVGQPQHF | TGCGCCAGCAGTCCCGGGGTGGGTCAGCCCCAGCATTTT | few | TRBJ1-5 | TRBV4-1 | 13 | -
CASSRDSQETQYF | TGTGCCAGCAGCCGAGATTCACAAGAGACCCAGTACTTC | - | TRBJ2-5 | TRBV7-2 | 13 | -
CASSQGLAALISYEQYF | TGTGCCAGCAGCCAAGGGCTAGCAGCCTTAATTTCCTACGAGCAGTACTTC | once | TRBJ2-7 | TRBV4-2 | 17 | -
CASSLLAGGSGELFF | TGTGCCAGCAGTTTATTGGCAGGGGGCTCCGGGGAGCTGTTTTTT | - | TRBJ2-2 | TRBV28 | 15 | TRBD1
CASRSHGGSYEQYF | TGTGCCAGCCGCTCCCACGGCGGGTCCTACGAGCAGTACTTC | - | TRBJ2-7 | TRBV19 | 14 | -